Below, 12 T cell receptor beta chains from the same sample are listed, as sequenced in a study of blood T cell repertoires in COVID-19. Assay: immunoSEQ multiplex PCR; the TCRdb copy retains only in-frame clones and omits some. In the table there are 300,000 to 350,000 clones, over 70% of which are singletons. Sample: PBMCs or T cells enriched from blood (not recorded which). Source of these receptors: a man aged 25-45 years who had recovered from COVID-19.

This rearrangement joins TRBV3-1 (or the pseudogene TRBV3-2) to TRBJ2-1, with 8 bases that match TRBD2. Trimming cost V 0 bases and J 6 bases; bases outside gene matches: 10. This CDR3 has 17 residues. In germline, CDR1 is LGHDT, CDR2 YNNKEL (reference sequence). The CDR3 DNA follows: TGTGCCAGCAGCCAAGATCCGGCTAGCGGGCACGTCAATGAGCAGTTCTTC. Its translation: CASSQDPASGHVNEQFF.

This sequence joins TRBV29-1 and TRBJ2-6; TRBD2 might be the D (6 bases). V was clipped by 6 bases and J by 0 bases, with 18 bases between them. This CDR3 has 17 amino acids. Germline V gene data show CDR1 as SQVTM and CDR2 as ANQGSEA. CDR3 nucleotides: TGCAGCGTGAGGGAGGAGGTTACCGTCTCTGGGGCCAACGTCCTGACTTTC. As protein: CSVREEVTVSGANVLTF.

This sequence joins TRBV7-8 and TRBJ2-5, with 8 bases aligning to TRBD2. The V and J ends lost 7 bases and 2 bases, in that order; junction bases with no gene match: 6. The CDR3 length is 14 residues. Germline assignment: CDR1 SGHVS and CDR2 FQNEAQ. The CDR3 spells CASTVAGWQETQYF. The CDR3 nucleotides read TGTGCCAGCACAGTAGCGGGGTGGCAAGAGACCCAGTACTTC.

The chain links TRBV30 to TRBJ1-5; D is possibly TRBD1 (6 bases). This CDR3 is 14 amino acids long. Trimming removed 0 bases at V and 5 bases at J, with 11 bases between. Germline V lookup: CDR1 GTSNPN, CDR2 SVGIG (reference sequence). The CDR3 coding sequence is TGTGCCTGGAGTGTCGGGGGGGCCCATCAGCCCCAGCATTTT. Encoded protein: CAWSVGGAHQPQHF. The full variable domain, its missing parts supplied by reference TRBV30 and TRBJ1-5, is SQTIHQWPATLVQPVGSPLSLECTVEGTSNPNLYWYRQAAGRGLQLLFYSVGIGQISSEVPQNLSASRPQDRQFILSSKKLLLSDSGFYLCAWSVGGAHQPQHFGDGTRLSIL.

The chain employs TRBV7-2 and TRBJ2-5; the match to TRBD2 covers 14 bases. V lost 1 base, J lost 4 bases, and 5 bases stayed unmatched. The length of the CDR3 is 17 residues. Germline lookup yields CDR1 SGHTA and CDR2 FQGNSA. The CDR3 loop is CASSLGTSGGLGETQYF. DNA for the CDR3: TGTGCCAGCAGCTTAGGGACTAGCGGGGGGTTAGGAGAGACCCAGTACTTC.

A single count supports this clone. The CDR3, as DNA: TGCGCCAGCAGTGAGGGACGGGGCTATGGCTACACCTTC. It specifies CASSEGRGYGYTF. The chain is built from TRBV10-1 and TRBJ1-2; D unclear. CDR1 and CDR2 (germline): WNHNN, SYGVQD (reference sequence). This CDR3 region has 13 residues. The V end was cut by 2 bases, the J end by 4 bases, with 8 bases between.

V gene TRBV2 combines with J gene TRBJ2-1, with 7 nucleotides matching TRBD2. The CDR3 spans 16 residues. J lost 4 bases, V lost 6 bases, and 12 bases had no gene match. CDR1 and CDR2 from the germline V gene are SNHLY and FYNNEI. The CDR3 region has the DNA TGTGCCAGCAGGGACTTGGGGGGGGGACCGTACAATGAGCAGTTCTTC. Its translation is CASRDLGGGPYNEQFF.

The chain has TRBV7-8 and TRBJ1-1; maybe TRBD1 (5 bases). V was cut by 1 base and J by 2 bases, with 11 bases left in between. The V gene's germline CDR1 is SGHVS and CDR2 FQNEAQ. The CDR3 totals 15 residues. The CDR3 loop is CASSLDGGLNTEAFF. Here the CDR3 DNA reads TGTGCCAGCAGCTTAGACGGGGGTCTTAACACTGAAGCTTTCTTT.

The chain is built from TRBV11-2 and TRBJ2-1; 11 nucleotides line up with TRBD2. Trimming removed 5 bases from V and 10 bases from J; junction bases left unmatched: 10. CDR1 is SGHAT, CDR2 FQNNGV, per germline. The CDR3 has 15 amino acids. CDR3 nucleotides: TGTGCCAGCAGCCTCGCGGCTAGCGGGGGGCAGGAGCAGTTCTTC. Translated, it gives CASSLAASGGQEQFF. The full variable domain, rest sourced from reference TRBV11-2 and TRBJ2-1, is EAGVAQSPRYKIIEKRQSVAFWCNPISGHATLYWYQQILGQGPKLLIQFQNNGVVDDSQLPKDRFSAERLKGVDSTLKIQPAKLEDSAVYLCASSLAASGGQEQFFGPGTRLTVL.

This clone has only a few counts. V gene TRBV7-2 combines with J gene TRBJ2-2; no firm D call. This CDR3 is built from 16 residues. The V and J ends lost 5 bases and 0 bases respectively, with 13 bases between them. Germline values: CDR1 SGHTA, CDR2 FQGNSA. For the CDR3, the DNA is TGTGCCAGCAGCCCAAGACACCTTTCGAACACCGGGGAGCTGTTTTTT. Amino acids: CASSPRHLSNTGELFF.

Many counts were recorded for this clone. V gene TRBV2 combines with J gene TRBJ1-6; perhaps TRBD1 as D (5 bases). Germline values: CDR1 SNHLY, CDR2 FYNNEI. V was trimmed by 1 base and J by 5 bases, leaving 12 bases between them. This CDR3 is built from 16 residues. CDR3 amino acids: CASSEGPSGNNSPLHF. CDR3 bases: TGTGCCAGCAGTGAAGGTCCATCAGGGAATAATTCACCCCTCCACTTT.

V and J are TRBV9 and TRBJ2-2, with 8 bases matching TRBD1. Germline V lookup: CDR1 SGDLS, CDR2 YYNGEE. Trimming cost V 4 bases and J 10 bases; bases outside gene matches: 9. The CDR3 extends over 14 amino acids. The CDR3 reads CASSPAPDRAELFF. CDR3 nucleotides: TGTGCCAGCAGCCCAGCCCCGGACAGGGCGGAGCTGTTTTTT.